This entry describes one T cell receptor (beta chain). This sample stems from a study of control samples from healthy donors and cancer patients. Trimming left V 0 bases short and J 8 bases short, with 11 bases between. The CDR3 has 13 amino acids. The germline gives CDR1 SGDLS, CDR2 YYNGEE. Some clones are missing from TCRdb's copy, which holds only in-frame ones; the method was immunoSEQ multiplex PCR. The data contain some 140,000 clones, approximately 86% of them singletons. The chain uses TRBV9 and TRBJ1-2, with a tentative D call TRBD1 (5 bases). This TCR came from a woman younger than 45 in good health. Material: blood. DNA for the CDR3: TGTGCCAGCAGCGTAGAGCTTCGGGACGGCTACACCTTC. Its translation is CASSVELRDGYTF.